These 14 T cell receptor beta chains came from one sample sequenced in a study of blood T cell repertoires in COVID-19. Libraries were prepared by immunoSEQ multiplex PCR; TCRdb keeps only in-frame clonotypes and omits some of them. The sample has 350,000 to 400,000 clones; about nine tenths are singletons. The sequenced sample consisted of PBMCs or T cells enriched from blood (not recorded which). All receptors come from a woman aged 25-40 years who had recovered from COVID-19.

Only one count was recorded for this clone. The chain employs TRBV27 and TRBJ2-7, with 7 bases identical to TRBD2. The CDR3 contains 14 residues. V shed 6 bases, J shed 4 bases, and the junction held 9 bases outside the gene matches. The V gene's germline CDR1 is MNHEY and CDR2 SMNVEV (reference sequence). The DNA of the CDR3 is TGTGCCAGCAGAAGCCCCGGGACTACATACGAGCAGTACTTC. Translated: CASRSPGTTYEQYF.

In this sample, this clone turned up once. This sample also contains other DNA sequences that code for the same CDR3. This rearrangement joins TRBV6-5 to TRBJ2-5; 13 nucleotides line up with TRBD2. J was trimmed by 5 bases and V by 7 bases; bases with no gene match: 7. This CDR3 region has 15 residues. Per germline, CDR1 MNHEY and CDR2 SVGAGI. CDR3 in amino acids: CASTSGLAGVETQYF. The DNA of the CDR3 is TGTGCCAGCACCTCCGGACTAGCGGGGGTGGAGACCCAGTACTTC.

The chain couples TRBV5-6 to TRBJ2-7; D is ambiguous. The CDR3 totals 13 residues. V lost 0 bases to trimming and J lost 1 base, with 5 bases between them. Germline V lookup: CDR1 SGHDT, CDR2 YYEEEE. CDR3 bases: TGTGCCAGCAGCTTGGTGAGTTCCTACGAGCAGTACTTC. Its translation is CASSLVSSYEQYF.

The J gene is TRBJ1-3, the V gene TRBV5-1; D is unresolved. The ends were cut back, 4 bases at V and 2 bases at J, with 28 bases in the middle. Per germline, CDR1 SGHRS and CDR2 YFSETQ. This CDR3 spans 20 amino acids. In DNA, the CDR3 is TGCGCCAGCAGCCCATTGAACCACGTCCCGGGAAATATACCTGGAAACACCATATATTTT. Protein product: CASSPLNHVPGNIPGNTIYF.

The genes are TRBV6-1 and TRBJ1-2, with a tentative D call TRBD1 (6 bases). In germline, CDR1 is MNHNS, CDR2 SASEGT. The CDR3 length is 17 residues. Trimming stripped 4 bases from V and 7 bases from J, with 25 bases between. CDR3 DNA: TGTGCCAGCAGTGTGGCGTGGGAGGGGGTTATGGTGTCTGGCTACACCTTC. Translating it yields CASSVAWEGVMVSGYTF.

The chain has TRBV11-2 and TRBJ1-1, with a tentative D call TRBD1 (6 bases). The CDR3 contains 13 residues. V was shortened by 5 bases and J by 6 bases, with 13 bases between the two germline ends. CDR1 and CDR2 from the germline V gene are SGHAT and FQNNGV. In DNA form, the CDR3 reads TGTGCCAGCAGCCTACACAGGGAGTCTGAAGCTTTCTTT. Protein: CASSLHRESEAFF.

The chain combines TRBV18 with TRBJ1-1; 8 bases match TRBD1. This CDR3 comprises 13 residues. Per the germline V gene, CDR1 is KGHSH and CDR2 is LQKENI. Trimming removed 3 bases from V and 3 bases from J; junction bases left unmatched: 0. Here the CDR3 DNA reads TGTGCCAGCTCACCGACAGGGGACACTGAAGCTTTCTTT. This encodes CASSPTGDTEAFF.

This clone was counted once. This rearrangement joins TRBV27 to TRBJ1-1; 7 bases are a match to TRBD1. This CDR3 is 13 amino acids long. Looked up from germline, CDR1 is MNHEY and CDR2 is SMNVEV (reference sequence). V dropped 5 bases and J dropped 10; count of bases not matched to a gene: 10. CDR3 sequence: CASSINRGPGAFF. CDR3 DNA sequence: TGTGCCAGCAGTATAAACAGGGGCCCGGGAGCTTTCTTT.

The chain links TRBV4-3 to TRBJ2-7; 9 nucleotides align to TRBD2. With 1 base clipped from V and 2 bases from J, the junction kept 3 bases outside the gene matches. The CDR3 has 15 residues. Germline V gene lookup returns CDR1 LGHNA and CDR2 YSLEER. The CDR3 DNA reads TGCGCCAGCAGCCAAGGGACTAGCGTAGCCTACGAGCAGTACTTC. This sequence encodes CASSQGTSVAYEQYF.

The genes are TRBV6-5 and TRBJ1-5, with D perhaps matching TRBD1 (6 bases). Trimming took off 4 bases at V and 6 bases at J, with 13 bases between the two ends. The germline gives CDR1 MNHEY, CDR2 SVGAGI. The CDR3 is 14 amino acids. CDR3 sequence reads: CASSSGGLGQPQHF. In DNA, the CDR3 is TGTGCCAGCAGTTCGGGGGGGCTTGGTCAGCCCCAGCATTTT.

V gene TRBV11-2 combines with J gene TRBJ2-3; 10 bases fit TRBD2. Germline CDR1 and CDR2: SGHAT and FQNNGV. Germline trimming cut 1 base from V and 4 bases from J; bases unmatched to any gene: 5. The CDR3 has 16 residues. CDR3 in DNA: TGTGCCAGCAGCTTAGTTTTAGCGGGAGGAGCAGATACGCAGTATTTT. Its protein product is CASSLVLAGGADTQYF. Full variable domain (remainder filled in from reference TRBV11-2 and TRBJ2-3): EAGVAQSPRYKIIEKRQSVAFWCNPISGHATLYWYQQILGQGPKLLIQFQNNGVVDDSQLPKDRFSAERLKGVDSTLKIQPAKLEDSAVYLCASSLVLAGGADTQYFGPGTRLTVL.

The chain employs TRBV5-4 and TRBJ1-1; no firm D call. Between the trimmed V and J ends, which lost 4 bases and 1 base, there was a span of 17 bases. Germline CDR1 SGHNT, CDR2 YYREEE (reference sequence). This CDR3 has 16 amino acids. The chain's CDR3 is CASSSDGFEGNTEAFF. The CDR3 region has the DNA TGTGCCAGCAGCAGTGACGGGTTTGAGGGGAACACTGAAGCTTTCTTT.

The genes are TRBV6-5 and TRBJ1-3, with 9 bases identical to TRBD1. The germline CDR1 and CDR2 sequences are MNHEY and SVGAGI. This CDR3 is 15 amino acids long. V lost 5 bases to trimming and J lost 7 bases; unmatched junction nucleotides: 9. CDR3 region: CASSRGQGSINTIYF. CDR3 in DNA: TGTGCCAGCAGTCGGGGACAGGGTAGTATCAACACCATATATTTT.

The J gene is TRBJ2-3, the V gene TRBV5-1, with 10 bases that match TRBD2. V gave up 0 bases and J gave up 2 bases; unmatched junction bases: 3. Germline V gene sequence: CDR1 SGHRS, CDR2 YFSETQ. The CDR3 is 16 amino acids. The CDR3 DNA is TGCGCCAGCAGCTTGGCAGCGGGGGGGTACACAGATACGCAGTATTTT. It yields the protein CASSLAAGGYTDTQYF.